Listed here is a single T cell receptor beta chain. Its specificity is not known. This entry is derived from a study of untreated major depressive disorder. Libraries were prepared by immunoSEQ multiplex PCR; TCRdb keeps only in-frame clonotypes and omits some of them. This table has about 25,000 clones, approximately 91% appearing once. Germline V lookup: CDR1 LGHNA, CDR2 YSLEER. V was cut by 0 bases and J by 9 bases, with 11 bases left in between. The CDR3 loop spans 13 amino acids. Each depressed patient was pairwise matched to a non-depressed control for sex, age, current smoking status and body mass index. Participants with major medical conditions, Axis I/II comorbidities, regular medication or illicit drug use were excluded. Magnetic negative selection enriched CD4+ T cells from thawed PBMCs. Points from the study as a whole: Compared with controls, depressed patients showed more TRBV05-01 (Vbeta 5.1) usage in CD4+ T cells. Sequencing showed nonsignificant TRBV25-01 and TRBV02-01 differences matching flow cytometry.

Sequenced material: CD4+ T cells from PBMCs. The rearrangement uses TRBV4-3 and TRBJ1-1; maybe TRBD1 (6 bases). This receptor was identified in a woman between 25 and 40 years old with major depressive disorder. CDR3 sequence reads: CASSQDQQGKAFF. The CDR3 bases are TGCGCCAGCAGCCAAGATCAACAGGGTAAAGCTTTCTTT.